The 25 T cell receptor beta chains below all came from one sample that was sequenced in a study of blood T cell repertoires in COVID-19. The assay was immunoSEQ multiplex PCR, and TCRdb's table has in-frame clones only and misses some. The repertoire has about 180,000 clones, 89% of them found once; the top ten carry about 1.9%. Material for sequencing was peripheral blood. Receptors originate from a man in his late teens or twenties who had recovered from COVID-19.

This chain joins TRBV4-2 and TRBJ2-7; 9 nucleotides align to TRBD2. Trimming took 0 bases from V and 7 from J; bases not matched to a gene: 7. The CDR3 length is 15 residues. The V gene's germline CDR1 is LGHNA and CDR2 YNFKEQ. CDR3 loop: CASSQDLAGLEEQYF. The DNA for the CDR3 is TGTGCCAGCAGCCAAGATCTAGCGGGACTTGAGGAGCAGTACTTC.

The V call is TRBV11-3, the J call TRBJ2-1; D unclear. Germline lookup yields CDR1 SGHNT and CDR2 YENEEA. This CDR3 has 12 residues. V shed 5 bases and J shed 5 bases, with 7 bases lying between them. The CDR3 protein is CASSQSHNEQFF. DNA of the CDR3: TGTGCCAGCAGCCAATCCCACAATGAGCAGTTCTTC.

The J gene is TRBJ2-1, the V gene TRBV4-3; 8 nucleotides align to TRBD2. There are 16 residues in the CDR3. J lost 8 bases, V lost 0 bases, and 9 bases had no gene match. The germline V gene encodes CDR1 LGHNA and CDR2 YSLEER. This chain's CDR3 is CASSQDRQAGEDEQFF. The CDR3 DNA sequence: TGCGCCAGCAGCCAAGATCGGCAAGCGGGAGAAGATGAGCAGTTCTTC.

V gene TRBV11-1 combines with J gene TRBJ1-1; D is uncertain. The CDR3 runs 13 residues. CDR1 SGHAT and CDR2 FQDESV come from the germline V gene (reference sequence). Trimming cost V 8 bases and J 4 bases, with 14 bases left between them. CDR3 sequence (DNA): TGTGCCAGCTCCTTTATTTCGTCCACTGAAGCTTTCTTT. Amino acid sequence: CASSFISSTEAFF.

J is TRBJ2-1 and V is TRBV7-6, with TRBD1 identical over 8 bases. CDR1 SGHVS and CDR2 FNYEAQ come from the germline V gene. The CDR3 covers 16 residues. V lost 5 bases, J lost 1 base, and 7 bases stayed unmatched. CDR3 nucleotides: TGTGCCAGCAGCGCCCGGACAGGGAAATCCTACAATGAGCAGTTCTTC. Translation gives CASSARTGKSYNEQFF.

The CDR3 sequence: CASSFAGQGINSPLHF. The CDR3 coding sequence is TGTGCCAGCAGCTTCGCCGGACAGGGGATTAATTCACCCCTCCACTTT. The genes are TRBV7-2 and TRBJ1-6; 9 nucleotides agree with TRBD1. V was pared by 3 bases and J by 6 bases, with 6 bases of the junction left unmatched. Looked up from germline, CDR1 is SGHTA and CDR2 is FQGNSA. This CDR3 comprises 16 residues.

The V call is TRBV15, the J call TRBJ2-2, with D possibly being TRBD2 (5 bases). The ends were cut back, 0 bases at V and 6 bases at J, with 5 bases in the middle. Per the germline V gene, CDR1 is LNHNV and CDR2 is YYDKDF (reference sequence). The CDR3 has 13 residues. CDR3 sequence reads: CATSREEAGELFF. In DNA form, the CDR3 reads TGTGCCACCAGCAGAGAGGAGGCCGGGGAGCTGTTTTTT. Drawing the rest from reference TRBV15 and TRBJ2-2, the complete variable domain is DAMVIQNPRYQVTQFGKPVTLSCSQTLNHNVMYWYQQKSSQAPKLLFHYYDKDFNNEADTPDNFQSRRPNTSFCFLDIRSPGLGDTAMYLCATSREEAGELFFGEGSRLTVL.

The chain carries TRBV6-4 and TRBJ1-4; D is uncertain. The ends were cut back, 8 bases at V and 9 bases at J, with 13 bases in the middle. The length of the CDR3 is 12 residues. Germline values: CDR1 MRHNA, CDR2 SNTAGT. This chain's CDR3 is CASRDPGKKLFF. The CDR3 DNA is TGTGCCAGCCGCGACCCCGGGAAAAAACTGTTTTTT.

The chain is built from TRBV7-8 and TRBJ1-2; D is ambiguous. The CDR3 contains 16 residues. Germline values: CDR1 SGHVS, CDR2 FQNEAQ. V was clipped by 1 base and J by 2 bases, with 14 bases between them. The CDR3 spells CASSLGWVGQNYGYTF. The CDR3 DNA sequence: TGTGCCAGCAGCTTAGGATGGGTTGGGCAGAACTATGGCTACACCTTC.

This sequence joins TRBV2 and TRBJ2-4; 9 nucleotides align to TRBD1. The germline V gene encodes CDR1 SNHLY and CDR2 FYNNEI. The length of the CDR3 is 13 residues. Unmatched junction bases numbered 6, after V lost 6 bases and J lost 9 bases. CDR3 sequence (DNA): TGTGCCAGCAGGGCCGGGACAGGGCTCATTCAGTACTTC. Translation: CASRAGTGLIQYF.

The chain links TRBV3-1 (or the pseudogene TRBV3-2) to TRBJ1-2; no clear D gene. Germline values: CDR1 LGHDT, CDR2 YNNKEL (reference sequence). The CDR3 is 14 residues long. Trimming removed 0 bases at V and 4 bases at J, with 9 bases between. The DNA for the CDR3 is TGTGCCAGCAGCCAAGAGGCGGGGATCTATGGCTACACCTTC. This gives the protein CASSQEAGIYGYTF.

The sample holds one count of this clone. V and J are TRBV6-5 and TRBJ2-4; 9 nucleotides line up with TRBD1. This CDR3 has 14 amino acids. Germline V gene lookup returns CDR1 MNHEY and CDR2 SVGAGI. V lost 5 bases and J lost 6; bases outside the gene matches: 5. The CDR3 DNA reads TGTGCCAGCAGTCCCGACAGGGGGGTAAACATTCAGTACTTC. Translated: CASSPDRGVNIQYF.

This chain joins TRBV9 and TRBJ2-1, with 11 bases matching TRBD2. Trimming at V came to 4 bases and at J to 4 bases, leaving 4 bases not matched to a gene. CDR1 SGDLS and CDR2 YYNGEE come from the germline V gene. The CDR3 extends over 15 amino acids. The CDR3 reads CASSPGTSGYNEQFF. The DNA for the CDR3 is TGTGCCAGCAGCCCGGGGACTAGCGGATACAATGAGCAGTTCTTC.

This CDR3 is CAWSRSVPITDTQYF. As DNA, the CDR3 is TGTGCCTGGAGTAGGAGTGTCCCAATCACAGATACGCAGTATTTT. This chain joins TRBV30 and TRBJ2-3; unclear D gene. The V end was cut by 2 bases, the J end by 2 bases, with 14 bases between. Germline CDR1 reads GTSNPN; CDR2 reads SVGIG (reference sequence). The CDR3 covers 15 residues. Combining the CDR3 with reference TRBV30 and TRBJ2-3 gives the whole variable domain SQTIHQWPATLVQPVGSPLSLECTVEGTSNPNLYWYRQAAGRGLQLLFYSVGIGQISSEVPQNLSASRPQDRQFILSSKKLLLSDSGFYLCAWSRSVPITDTQYFGPGTRLTVL.

This clone was observed once. This chain connects TRBV11-1 to TRBJ2-7, with 8 nucleotides matching TRBD1. Germline-derived CDR1 and CDR2 are SGHAT and FQDESV (reference sequence). Trimming removed 8 bases from V and 6 bases from J; junction bases left unmatched: 15. This CDR3 is 15 amino acids long. This CDR3 reads CASPKTRDRSREQYF. CDR3 nucleotide sequence: TGTGCCAGCCCCAAGACCCGGGACAGGTCCCGCGAGCAGTACTTC.

DNA for the CDR3: TGTGCCAGCAGCATAGCGCGCACCGGGGAGCTGTTTTTT. Translation gives CASSIARTGELFF. The chain recombines TRBV6-5 with TRBJ2-2; possibly TRBD2 for D (5 bases). Germline V gives CDR1 MNHEY, CDR2 SVGAGI. V was clipped by 6 bases and J by 4 bases, with 9 bases between them. CDR3 length: 13 amino acids.

This chain connects TRBV19 to TRBJ1-6; D unclear. The CDR3 contains 11 residues. Germline V lookup: CDR1 LNHDA, CDR2 SQIVND (reference sequence). V gave up 11 bases and J gave up 8 bases, with 10 bases separating them. CDR3 amino acids: CASRGDSPLHF. For the CDR3, the DNA is TGTGCCTCTAGAGGTGATTCACCCCTCCACTTT.

V and J are TRBV6-2 or TRBV6-3 and TRBJ2-1; 7 bases are shared with TRBD2. V lost 1 base to trimming and J lost 6 bases; unmatched junction nucleotides: 3. This CDR3 spans 14 amino acids. In germline, CDR1 is MNHEY, CDR2 SVGEGT. In DNA form, the CDR3 reads TGTGCCAGCAGTTACTTTACTAGCGCCAATGAGCAGTTCTTC. This encodes CASSYFTSANEQFF.

The chain links TRBV5-3 to TRBJ1-5, with D perhaps TRBD1 (5 bases). TRBV5-3 falls under the ORF class, with uncertain function. Trimming cost V 8 bases and J 6 bases, with 15 bases left between them. The CDR3 is 13 residues long. CDR3 residues: CARNIRVGQPQHF. CDR3 sequence (DNA): TGTGCCAGGAATATCAGGGTGGGTCAGCCCCAGCATTTT.

The chain joins TRBV27 to TRBJ1-5; TRBD1 matches at 9 bases. Trimming took 2 bases from V and 0 from J; bases not matched to a gene: 2. The V gene's germline CDR1 is MNHEY and CDR2 SMNVEV (reference sequence). The CDR3 consists of 16 residues. The CDR3 DNA sequence: TGTGCCAGCAGTTTAGGGACAGGGCTTAGCAATCAGCCCCAGCATTTT. Encoded protein: CASSLGTGLSNQPQHF.

This clone has a single count. The rearrangement uses TRBV29-1 and TRBJ2-7; D is perhaps TRBD1 (6 bases). CDR3 length: 15 amino acids. Trimming took 2 bases from V and 0 from J, leaving 14 bases between them. CDR1 SQVTM and CDR2 ANQGSEA come from the germline V gene. The CDR3 DNA sequence: TGCAGCGTTGAAAAGGGGGAGTCGAGCTCCTACGAGCAGTACTTC. This gives the protein CSVEKGESSSYEQYF.

The J gene is TRBJ2-7, the V gene TRBV7-2; the match to TRBD1 covers 8 bases. Unmatched junction bases numbered 3, after V lost 3 bases and J lost 2 bases. Germline loops: CDR1 SGHTA, CDR2 FQGNSA. The CDR3 extends over 14 amino acids. The CDR3 DNA is TGTGCCAGCAGCTTTGGGGACAGGCCCTACGAGCAGTACTTC. Encoded protein: CASSFGDRPYEQYF.

This rearrangement joins TRBV28 to TRBJ2-5; weak D call: TRBD2 (6 bases). The CDR3 covers 12 residues. Trimming cost V 7 bases and J 5 bases, with 11 bases left between them. Per germline, CDR1 MDHEN and CDR2 SYDVKM. The CDR3 region has the DNA TGTGCCAGCACCACCGGGAGTGAGACCCAGTACTTC. Its protein product is CASTTGSETQYF.

This rearrangement joins TRBV19 to TRBJ2-2; D unresolved. The germline CDR1 and CDR2 sequences are LNHDA and SQIVND (reference sequence). The ends were cut back, 5 bases at V and 5 bases at J, with 9 bases in the middle. The CDR3 runs to 13 residues. CDR3 loop: CASSPRRTGELFF. The CDR3 DNA reads as TGTGCCAGTAGTCCCCGCAGGACCGGGGAGCTGTTTTTT.

V gene TRBV6-5 combines with J gene TRBJ1-1; D is unclear. CDR1 and CDR2 (germline): MNHEY, SVGAGI. V was cut by 8 bases and J by 3 bases, with 10 bases left in between. The CDR3 consists of 12 residues. The CDR3 spells CASGRGDTEAFF. In DNA, the CDR3 is TGTGCCAGCGGTCGGGGTGACACTGAAGCTTTCTTT.